Below, 12 T cell receptor beta chains from the same sample are listed, as sequenced in a study of metastatic and nonmetastatic thyroid tumors. MiXCR re-clonotyped the PCR reads for TCRdb. The sample lists about 39,000 clones, 15% to 20% occurring once. All patients were untreated before thyroid surgery. The sequencing sample was made of tumor tissue. These receptors were taken from a female donor with papillary thyroid cancer or a benign thyroid nodule (not recorded which). Some clones in this sample may be carry-over from other donors' samples.

The V gene is TRBV7-9, the J gene TRBJ1-2, with 9 bases identical to TRBD1. The CDR3 is 15 residues long. V trimming: 1 base; J trimming: 7 bases; junction bases outside the gene matches: 7. CDR1 is SEHNR and CDR2 is FQNEAQ in the germline V gene (reference sequence). CDR3 protein: CASSLVIAQGAGYTF. In nucleotides, the CDR3 is TGTGCCAGCAGCTTAGTAATCGCACAGGGGGCTGGCTACACCTTC.

This clone came up many times. The V and J genes are TRBV10-3 and TRBJ1-6, with D possibly TRBD1 on 5 matching bases. CDR3 size: 18 residues. Trimming took off 6 bases at V and 8 bases at J, with 26 bases between the two ends. Per the germline V gene, CDR1 is ENHRY and CDR2 is SYGVKD. CDR3 sequence (DNA): TGTGCCATCAGAAAGACCTGGACATCAGAGCTCGGATATTCACCCCTCCACTTT. Translated: CAIRKTWTSELGYSPLHF.

This clone was counted at least ten times. V gene TRBV10-3 combines with J gene TRBJ1-2, with D possibly matching TRBD1 (5 bases). V was trimmed by 10 bases and J by 8 bases, leaving 26 bases between them. CDR3 size: 15 residues. Germline V gives CDR1 ENHRY, CDR2 SYGVKD. The CDR3 region has the DNA TGTGCCACCCGGGACCCCGGGACGGGGGGAAGAGGCTACACCTTC. Amino acids: CATRDPGTGGRGYTF.

As regards this clone: One end of the junction varies from germline; a read error may be responsible. This chain connects TRBV6-1 to TRBJ1-2; no clear D gene. The CDR3 loop spans 16 amino acids. CDR1 and CDR2 from the germline V gene are MNHNS and SASEGT. The CDR3 region is CASSDLGMPETYGYNF. The CDR3 DNA sequence: TGTGCCAGCAGTGACCTGGGGATGCCCGAGACATATGGCTACAACTTC.

This clone was seen repeatedly, ten times or more. The rearrangement joins TRBV20-1 to TRBJ1-5; no clear D gene. This CDR3 region has 13 residues. Germline CDR1 DFQATT, CDR2 SNEGSKA (reference sequence). The germline V and J ends were trimmed by 3 bases and 1 base, with 7 bases remaining between them. The CDR3 sequence is CSARGDSNQPQHF. DNA of the CDR3: TGCAGTGCTAGGGGCGACAGCAATCAGCCCCAGCATTTT.

This clone was seen many times. The rearrangement links TRBV19 to TRBJ2-1, with D tentatively TRBD1 (6 bases). V was trimmed by 5 bases and J by 9 bases, leaving 14 bases between them. The CDR3 has 13 residues. Germline-derived CDR1 and CDR2 are LNHDA and SQIVND (reference sequence). CDR3 sequence: CASSSPSGVEQFF. The CDR3 region has the DNA TGTGCCAGTAGTTCCCCGTCAGGGGTTGAGCAGTTCTTC.

The chain employs TRBV5-1 and TRBJ2-7, with D hard to call. V lost 4 bases and J lost 6, with 26 bases in between. This CDR3 region has 17 residues. CDR1 is SGHRS, CDR2 YFSETQ, per germline. CDR3 region: CASSRFPRILDLSEQYF. The CDR3 coding sequence is TGCGCCAGCAGCCGATTTCCCCGGATCTTGGACCTCTCCGAGCAGTACTTC.

The chain employs TRBV7-9 and TRBJ1-5; D is unresolved. This CDR3 has 14 amino acids. CDR1 is SEHNR and CDR2 is FQNEAQ in the germline V gene (reference sequence). V was shortened by 1 base and J by 0 bases, with 4 bases between the two germline ends. The CDR3 coding sequence is TGTGCCAGCAGCTTAGGGCATAGCAATCAGCCCCAGCATTTT. This encodes CASSLGHSNQPQHF.

This clone was detected many times. The V and J genes are TRBV24-1 and TRBJ1-2; 8 bases are a match to TRBD1. This CDR3 spans 14 amino acids. J gave up 4 bases and V 4 bases, and 4 bases lay outside the gene matches. CDR1 KGHDR and CDR2 SFDVKD come from the germline V gene. This CDR3 is CATSDRTGPYGYTF. The DNA of the CDR3 is TGTGCCACCAGTGACCGGACAGGGCCCTATGGCTACACCTTC.

This clone was picked up many times. Additional DNA sequences in this sample encode the identical CDR3. CDR3 in amino acids: CASRGQLYGYTF. For the CDR3, the DNA is TGTGCCAGCCGGGGACAGCTCTATGGCTACACCTTC. The chain carries TRBV28 and TRBJ1-2; 7 positions agree with TRBD1. Germline trimming cut 8 bases from V and 4 bases from J; bases unmatched to any gene: 4. From germline, CDR1 is MDHEN and CDR2 SYDVKM. There are 12 residues in the CDR3.

There are a few counts of this clone. The chain recombines TRBV28 with TRBJ1-5, with no clear D. Germline values: CDR1 MDHEN, CDR2 SYDVKM. The CDR3 has 15 residues. The V and J ends lost 4 bases and 4 bases respectively, with 14 bases between them. CDR3 residues: CASSSGASGNQPQHF. The CDR3 DNA reads TGTGCCAGCAGTTCTGGAGCGTCGGGGAATCAGCCCCAGCATTTT.

This clone occurred many times. The V call is TRBV18, the J call TRBJ1-6; TRBD1 aligns across 8 bases. With V trimmed by 9 bases and J by 7 bases, 5 bases remained unmatched. CDR1 KGHSH and CDR2 LQKENI come from the germline V gene. The CDR3 has 13 residues. CDR3 sequence: CASSGGTNSPLHF. The CDR3 DNA reads as TGTGCCAGTTCAGGGGGCACCAATTCACCCCTCCACTTT.